This T cell receptor (beta chain) was captured in a study of blood T cell repertoires in COVID-19. Study details: Sites across the United States, Italy and Spain contributed samples from acute and convalescent COVID-19.

Patients at the Seattle site were enrolled during active infection and followed longitudinally. In the authors' workflow: Cell counts per sample came from amplifying reference gene primers. Using immunoSEQ multiplex PCR, the repertoire was profiled, and TCRdb retains in-frame clones only, with some absent. V and J calls plus clone size are reproduced from that table; the DNA served to infer D and trimming. The sample contains over 150,000 clones, 65% to 90% of which appear only once. The sample taken for sequencing was peripheral blood. The receptor was isolated from an older woman with COVID-19, enrolled during active disease.

In nucleotides, the CDR3 is TGTGCCAGCAGCCTACTTACCGATTCACCCCTCCACTTT. As protein: CASSLLTDSPLHF. The chain carries TRBV3-1 (or the pseudogene TRBV3-2) and TRBJ1-6; D remains ambiguous. V gave up 4 bases and J gave up 8 bases, with 9 bases separating them. The CDR3 length is 13 residues. Germline loops: CDR1 LGHDT, CDR2 YNNKEL (reference sequence).